There are many counts of the clone carrying this T cell receptor (beta chain). The target antigen is unknown. Documented time point: longitudinal time-point 1 (baseline). The cDNA was generated by 5'RACE with 10-nucleotide random UMIs. In TCRdb, the 5' RACE reads were re-called with MiXCR into one record per CDR3 protein. Of around 49,000 distinct CDR3 sequences listed, more than 8.5% are singletons. Germline trimming cut 5 bases from V and 4 bases from J; bases unmatched to any gene: 7. The CDR3 is 16 amino acids. CDR1 MGHDK and CDR2 SYGVNS come from the germline V gene. The data belong to a study of neurological immune-mediated disorders. Regarding the study as a whole: Across subjects, no CDR3 amino acid sequence appeared in expanded clones of more than one subject, a finding that suggested private repertoires in all groups.

The TCR originated in a woman between 40 and 50 years old in good health. Input material: PBMCs. The rearrangement links TRBV25-1 to TRBJ2-3; 12 nucleotides align to TRBD2. CDR3 amino acids: CASSPRLAGAADTQYF. The CDR3 bases are TGTGCCAGCAGTCCCCGACTAGCGGGAGCCGCAGATACGCAGTATTTT.